This passage covers 24 T cell receptor beta chains from one sample sequenced in a study of regulatory T cells in long-lasting Graves disease. HTBI primers from iRepertoire and Arm-PCR of CDR3 regions yielded the TCR beta libraries. A single record per CDR3 protein comes from TCRdb applying MiXCR to the multiplex PCR reads. The data show 400,000 to 500,000 distinct CDR3 sequences, approximately 21% seen once. Time point meaning: persistent/refractory GD, antithyroid drugs over 5 years with positive TRAb. RNA from PBMCs was the source of the TCR library. Sequenced here: peripheral blood mononuclear cells (PBMCs), sampled when the disease was refractory, from a patient treated with antithyroid drugs. These receptors came from a female donor with Graves disease.

This clonotype was seen a single time. At one boundary the junction diverges from the germline segment, which might be a read error. The chain uses TRBV20-1 and TRBJ2-5; possible D gene TRBD2, 6 bases. Germline V lookup: CDR1 DFQATT, CDR2 SNEGSKA (reference sequence). This CDR3 is built from 18 residues. The CDR3 reads CGARDLGLATPYQETQYF. The DNA of the CDR3 is TGCGGTGCTAGAGATTTAGGGCTAGCGACACCCTACCAAGAGACCCAGTACTTC.

This clonotype was detected many times. The rearrangement uses TRBV2 and TRBJ1-2; D is unclear. The ends were cut back, 8 bases at V and 5 bases at J, with 21 bases in the middle. The germline V gene has CDR1 SNHLY and CDR2 FYNNEI. The length of the CDR3 is 15 residues. The CDR3 protein is CASRIAAADSYGYTF. CDR3 nucleotides: TGTGCCAGCCGCATCGCGGCGGCCGACTCTTATGGCTACACCTTC. The complete variable domain, with remaining parts taken from reference TRBV2 and TRBJ1-2, reads EPEVTQTPSHQVTQMGQEVILRCVPISNHLYFYWYRQILGQKVEFLVSFYNNEISEKSEIFDDQFSVERPDGSNFTLKIRSTKLEDSAMYFCASRIAAADSYGYTFGSGTRLTVV.

This clonotype was recorded a few times. V gene TRBV6-1 combines with J gene TRBJ1-1; D is ambiguous. CDR1 and CDR2 (germline): MNHNS, SASEGT. V lost 7 bases and J 1 base, leaving 7 bases between the germline ends. The CDR3 runs 12 residues. CDR3 sequence (DNA): TGTGCCAGCACGGAATGGAACACTGAAGCTTTCTTT. Encoded protein: CASTEWNTEAFF.

The table lists this clonotype with many counts. The CDR3 bases are TGTGCCAGCAGCACCGCCGAGGAGACCCAGTACTTC. Encoded protein: CASSTAEETQYF. The V and J genes are TRBV11-2 and TRBJ2-5, with D uncertain. This CDR3 has 12 amino acids. Per the germline V gene, CDR1 is SGHAT and CDR2 is FQNNGV. V was clipped by 5 bases and J by 5 bases, with 9 bases between them.

This clonotype appeared a few times. The rearrangement joins TRBV6-1 to TRBJ1-6, with a weak D call TRBD1 (6 bases). With 8 bases removed from V and 7 bases from J, the gap between germline ends came to 15 bases. CDR1 MNHNS and CDR2 SASEGT come from the germline V gene. The CDR3 loop spans 14 amino acids. DNA of the CDR3: TGTGCCAGCGGGAGAACAGGGACGAATTCACCCCTCCACTTT. It translates to CASGRTGTNSPLHF.

This clonotype was observed a few times. This chain links TRBV19 with TRBJ1-1, with no clear D. Between the trimmed V and J ends, which lost 8 bases and 6 bases, there was a span of 16 bases. The V gene's germline CDR1 is LNHDA and CDR2 SQIVND (reference sequence). The CDR3 contains 13 residues. The CDR3 region is CASPYEERAEAFF. The CDR3 nucleotides read TGTGCCAGTCCATATGAGGAACGTGCTGAAGCTTTCTTT. Together with reference TRBV19 and TRBJ1-1, the CDR3 gives the full variable domain: DGGITQSPKYLFRKEGQNVTLSCEQNLNHDAMYWYRQDPGQGLRLIYYSQIVNDFQKGDIAEGYSVSREKKESFPLTVTSAQKNPTAFYLCASPYEERAEAFFGQGTRLTVV.

The chain has TRBV7-2 and TRBJ2-5; 9 bases line up with TRBD2. Unmatched junction bases numbered 12, after V lost 6 bases and J lost 4 bases. There are 16 residues in the CDR3. Germline CDR1 is SGHTA and CDR2 is FQGNSA. This CDR3 reads CASRRIAGAEGETQYF. CDR3 coding DNA: TGTGCCAGCAGGAGGATAGCGGGAGCAGAGGGAGAGACCCAGTACTTC.

This clonotype was detected ten times or more. This chain joins TRBV6-1 and TRBJ2-7; the match to TRBD1 covers 8 bases. Germline assignment: CDR1 MNHNS and CDR2 SASEGT. The CDR3 is 14 amino acids. The ends lost 6 bases at V and 4 bases at J; junction bases unmatched: 8. The CDR3 loop is CASRPGDRTYEQYF. The DNA for the CDR3 is TGTGCCAGCAGGCCCGGGGACAGGACTTACGAGCAGTACTTC.

This clonotype was detected ten times or more. The chain combines TRBV28 with TRBJ1-2; possibly TRBD1 for D (5 bases). V lost 2 bases and J 5 bases, leaving 9 bases between the germline ends. The CDR3 runs 13 residues. Germline lookup yields CDR1 MDHEN and CDR2 SYDVKM. CDR3 bases: TGTGCCAGCAGTTTAGGGGCAGGGTATGGCTACACCTTC. Its translation: CASSLGAGYGYTF.

The chain combines TRBV19 with TRBJ1-1; D gene ambiguous. This CDR3 region has 11 residues. CDR1 LNHDA and CDR2 SQIVND come from the germline V gene (reference sequence). The germline V and J ends were trimmed by 4 bases and 11 bases, with 11 bases remaining between them. The CDR3 here is CASSKKEVAFF. The CDR3 nucleotides are TGTGCCAGTAGTAAGAAGGAGGTGGCTTTCTTT.

This clonotype occurred many times. The V gene is TRBV12-3 or TRBV12-4, the J gene TRBJ1-5; D is uncertain. The CDR3 has 12 residues. Trimming shortened V by 3 bases and J by 6 bases, and 6 bases separated the two germline ends. CDR3 protein: CASSFALQPQHF. CDR3 in DNA: TGTGCCAGCAGTTTCGCTCTTCAGCCCCAGCATTTT.

This chain connects TRBV6-2 or TRBV6-3 to TRBJ2-7; D perhaps matches TRBD1 (6 bases). Germline V gives CDR1 MNHEY, CDR2 SVGEGT. This CDR3 spans 14 amino acids. V was clipped by 2 bases and J by 4 bases, with 12 bases between them. The DNA of the CDR3 is TGTGCCAGCAGTTACGGATCAGGGGAGTACGAGCAGTACTTC. It specifies CASSYGSGEYEQYF.

Comment on this clonotype: An end of the junction differs from the germline gene, which may be a read error. V gene TRBV6-5 combines with J gene TRBJ2-2, with D unclear. Germline lookup yields CDR1 MNHEY and CDR2 SVGAGI. This CDR3 is built from 14 residues. In nucleotides, the CDR3 is TGTGCCAGCGGTTACCTGGGTACGGCCGGGGAGCTGTTTTTT. Residues: CASGYLGTAGELFF.

This clonotype was detected many times. V is TRBV11-2 and J is TRBJ1-6; no firm D call. Trimming stripped 0 bases from V and 3 bases from J, with 9 bases between. There are 16 residues in the CDR3. The germline gives CDR1 SGHAT, CDR2 FQNNGV. The CDR3 region has the DNA TGTGCCAGCAGCTTAGAGGTTTCGGGCTATAATTCACCCCTCCACTTT. Encoded protein: CASSLEVSGYNSPLHF.

The CDR3 nucleotides are TGCAGCTTCCTTTCTAGCGGGAGGCCGTTCAATGAGCAGTTCTTC. Encoded protein: CSFLSSGRPFNEQFF. The chain uses TRBV29-1 and TRBJ2-1, with 11 bases aligning to TRBD2. Unmatched junction bases numbered 12, after V lost 8 bases and J lost 6 bases. The CDR3 runs 15 residues. Germline values: CDR1 SQVTM, CDR2 ANQGSEA.

The genes are TRBV4-1 and TRBJ1-5; 7 bases line up with TRBD1. Germline assignment: CDR1 MGHRA and CDR2 YSYEKL. With V trimmed by 3 bases and J by 5 bases, 4 bases remained unmatched. The CDR3 is 14 amino acids. For the CDR3, the DNA is TGCGCCAGCAGCCACCCAGGGGGGGATCAGCCCCAGCATTTT. Protein product: CASSHPGGDQPQHF.

This clonotype has just a few counts. The chain links TRBV10-3 to TRBJ2-7, with 8 bases aligning to TRBD2. The V and J ends lost 10 bases and 6 bases, in that order; junction bases with no gene match: 11. Germline assignment: CDR1 ENHRY and CDR2 SYGVKD. There are 13 residues in the CDR3. As DNA, the CDR3 is TGTGCCAGCGGTTTAGCGGGATCTAGCGAGCAGTACTTC. Protein: CASGLAGSSEQYF.

This clonotype was picked up a small number of times. CDR3 protein: CASSLTTGLALTGELFF. CDR3 DNA: TGTGCCAGCAGCTTAACCACGGGACTAGCGTTGACCGGGGAGCTGTTTTTT. The rearrangement uses TRBV7-3 and TRBJ2-2, with 10 bases fitting TRBD2. The CDR3 is 17 amino acids. Trimming cost V 0 bases and J 5 bases; bases outside gene matches: 6. The germline V gene has CDR1 SGHTA and CDR2 FQGTGA.

The chain combines TRBV5-1 with TRBJ2-1; 9 bases agree with TRBD1. This CDR3 region has 15 residues. CDR1 is SGHRS and CDR2 is YFSETQ in the germline V gene. The ends lost 0 bases at V and 8 bases at J; junction bases unmatched: 6. This CDR3 is CASSLGQGVIDEQFF. The CDR3 nucleotides read TGCGCCAGCAGCTTGGGACAGGGGGTCATCGATGAGCAGTTCTTC.

V usage is TRBV15 and J usage is TRBJ2-7, with a tentative D call TRBD1 (6 bases). The germline CDR1 and CDR2 sequences are LNHNV and YYDKDF (reference sequence). Trimming pared 0 bases from V and 3 bases from J, leaving 12 bases between. The CDR3 is 15 amino acids. The CDR3 sequence: CATSRDRTDFYEQYF. For the CDR3, the DNA is TGTGCCACCAGCAGAGATAGGACAGACTTCTACGAGCAGTACTTC. The variable domain in full, with the rest retrieved from reference TRBV15 and TRBJ2-7, is DAMVIQNPRYQVTQFGKPVTLSCSQTLNHNVMYWYQQKSSQAPKLLFHYYDKDFNNEADTPDNFQSRRPNTSFCFLDIRSPGLGDTAMYLCATSRDRTDFYEQYFGPGTRLTVT.

This clonotype has a count of ten or more. The chain couples TRBV11-2 to TRBJ1-2; D is ambiguous. V dropped 0 bases and J dropped 3 bases, with 11 bases sitting between them. This CDR3 comprises 15 residues. The germline CDR1 and CDR2 sequences are SGHAT and FQNNGV. Written as DNA, the CDR3 is TGTGCCAGCAGCTTAGATCGGGCGGGAGACTATGGCTACACCTTC. Amino acids: CASSLDRAGDYGYTF.

This clonotype was seen repeatedly, ten times or more. The chain links TRBV9 to TRBJ1-1, with 9 bases aligning to TRBD1. Germline V gene lookup returns CDR1 SGDLS and CDR2 YYNGEE. With 3 bases clipped from V and 3 bases from J, the junction kept 3 bases outside the gene matches. CDR3 length: 14 amino acids. CDR3 protein: CASSDRDRDTEAFF. CDR3 nucleotides: TGTGCCAGCAGCGACCGGGACAGGGACACTGAAGCTTTCTTT.

This clonotype came up many times. This sequence joins TRBV29-1 and TRBJ1-1; TRBD1 matches 7 bases. Unmatched junction bases numbered 6, after V lost 2 bases and J lost 3 bases. Germline-derived CDR1 and CDR2 are SQVTM and ANQGSEA. The length of the CDR3 is 14 residues. CDR3 sequence (DNA): TGCAGCGTTGAACGGGCAGGGGGGTACACTGAAGCTTTCTTT. Amino acid sequence: CSVERAGGYTEAFF.

The table lists this clonotype with many counts. The rearrangement joins TRBV24-1 to TRBJ2-5; TRBD1 is a possible D gene (6 bases). The CDR3 is 14 amino acids. Germline V lookup: CDR1 KGHDR, CDR2 SFDVKD. The V gene lost 5 bases and the J gene lost 5 bases, with 14 bases spanning the gap. CDR3 amino acids: CATSGAGEGETQYF. The CDR3 DNA follows: TGTGCCACCAGTGGGGCAGGGGAAGGGGAGACCCAGTACTTC.